One T cell receptor (beta chain) is described in this entry. As yet, its antigen is unknown. These data belong to a study of cytomegalovirus exposure and HLA in healthy donors. Overall study results and limits: Across donors, sequencing depth was assumed by presence/absence analyses to be roughly uniform. Among immune exposure information, only CMV serostatus was available. Analysis was carried out at a later point, and it linked a missense DCLRE1C variant to TCR beta V- and J-gene trimming. Investigators reported 150 to 200 TCR beta chains as tied to cytomegalovirus.

PCR used 60 Vbeta primers and 13 Jbeta primers. Here immunoSEQ multiplex PCR was the method, and the copy in TCRdb shows in-frame clones only, minus some. The sample lists about 210,000 clones; roughly 74% were seen once. V lost 9 bases and J lost 6, with 15 bases in between. The CDR3 has 14 residues. Germline V gene lookup returns CDR1 LNHDA and CDR2 SQIVND (reference sequence). The clonotype comes from a woman in her twenties or thirties in good health and CMV-seropositive. V gene TRBV19 combines with J gene TRBJ2-6; D may be TRBD1 (5 bases). Material: PBMCs. The CDR3 reads CASTDSRSANVLTF. Written as DNA, the CDR3 is TGTGCCAGCACCGACAGCCGCTCGGCCAACGTCCTGACTTTC.